A single sample is the source of the 10 T cell receptor beta chains below, sequenced in a study of beta chain features in type 1 diabetes (dated by TCRdb to 2016 to 2019). The library was prepared using the immunoSEQ multiplex PCR assay. The entire amount of isolated RNA was reverse transcribed using the High Capacity cDNA Reverse Transcription Kit, so the sequenced TCRB transcripts were expressed ones. As stored in TCRdb, this immuneACCESS dataset retains in-frame rearrangements with V and J assigned. A fraction of the clones does not appear; measured against another copy, unresolved V genes explain less than half of the discrepancy, and the remainder lacks a known reason. This sample holds 220,000 or so clones; around 68% were observed only once. Approximately 0.05% of the sample is taken by the ten largest. Sequencing was performed on naive CD4+ T cells from blood. According to the study, the label for this sample's cell subset or site signals: true naive CD4+ T cells. Receptor source: a young man in good health.

V and J are TRBV4-1 and TRBJ2-7; no definite D call. V was trimmed by 2 bases and J by 2 bases, leaving 13 bases between them. This CDR3 comprises 15 residues. Per the germline V gene, CDR1 is MGHRA and CDR2 is YSYEKL. The CDR3 sequence: CASSQTTAGPYEQYF. CDR3 nucleotides: TGCGCCAGCAGCCAAACTACGGCAGGTCCCTACGAGCAGTACTTC.

V and J are TRBV4-2 and TRBJ2-7; D is tentatively TRBD1 or TRBD2 (5 bases each). Germline loops: CDR1 LGHNA, CDR2 YNFKEQ. The CDR3 is 16 residues long. Trimming pared 3 bases from V and 5 bases from J, leaving 20 bases between. The DNA for the CDR3 is TGTGCCAGCAGCCAGGTAGAACCGGGACCGGGGAACGAGCAGTACTTC. Protein sequence: CASSQVEPGPGNEQYF.

This clone has a handful of counts. The V and J genes are TRBV5-1 and TRBJ2-6, with 8 bases fitting TRBD1. Per germline, CDR1 SGHRS and CDR2 YFSETQ. CDR3 length: 15 amino acids. After removal of 4 bases from V and 2 bases from J, the junction contained 2 bases not matched to a gene. CDR3 protein: CASSQQGAGANVLTF. CDR3 DNA: TGCGCCAGCAGCCAACAGGGGGCTGGGGCCAACGTCCTGACTTTC.

The chain carries TRBV30 and TRBJ1-3; weak D call: TRBD1 (5 bases). CDR1 GTSNPN and CDR2 SVGIG come from the germline V gene (reference sequence). The CDR3 sequence is 12 residues long. The germline V and J ends were trimmed by 2 bases and 13 bases, with 15 bases remaining between them. The CDR3 DNA is TGTGCCTGGAGTTCCGGGACTGGGGGGATATATTTT. This translates into CAWSSGTGGIYF.

The chain combines TRBV28 with TRBJ2-1; 12 bases match TRBD2. The V and J ends lost 6 bases and 10 bases, in that order; junction bases with no gene match: 7. The germline CDR1 and CDR2 sequences are MDHEN and SYDVKM. The CDR3 runs 14 residues. As DNA, the CDR3 is TGTGCCAGCAGCGGACTAGCGGGGCCCGGGGAGCAGTTCTTC. This encodes CASSGLAGPGEQFF.

The rearrangement joins TRBV5-4 to TRBJ2-3, with 8 bases fitting TRBD2. With V trimmed by 2 bases and J by 1 base, 6 bases remained unmatched. Germline values: CDR1 SGHNT, CDR2 YYREEE (reference sequence). The CDR3 is 16 residues long. The CDR3 spells CASSFEREYGTDTQYF. The CDR3 DNA reads TGTGCCAGCAGCTTTGAGCGGGAGTACGGCACAGATACGCAGTATTTT.

The chain uses TRBV7-9 and TRBJ2-3; 7 bases line up with TRBD1. J lost 3 bases, V lost 5 bases, and 8 bases had no gene match. Germline values: CDR1 SEHNR, CDR2 FQNEAQ (reference sequence). CDR3 length equals 15 residues. CDR3 protein: CASSLRQGQTDTQYF. CDR3 nucleotides: TGTGCCAGCAGCCTAAGACAGGGCCAGACAGATACGCAGTATTTT.

V is TRBV7-9 and J is TRBJ2-1; possible D gene TRBD1, 6 bases. This CDR3 has 15 amino acids. V was cut by 5 bases and J by 0 bases, with 11 bases left in between. Germline V gene lookup returns CDR1 SEHNR and CDR2 FQNEAQ (reference sequence). For the CDR3, the DNA is TGTGCCAGCAGCCGGGACAAGAGCTCCTACAATGAGCAGTTCTTC. The encoded protein is CASSRDKSSYNEQFF.

The chain has TRBV10-3 and TRBJ2-5; D is perhaps TRBD1 or TRBD2 (5 bases each). The ends were cut back, 4 bases at V and 2 bases at J, with 8 bases in the middle. The CDR3 extends over 13 amino acids. The germline V gene encodes CDR1 ENHRY and CDR2 SYGVKD. The CDR3 reads CAISGDLQETQYF. The CDR3 DNA sequence: TGTGCCATCAGTGGGGACCTTCAAGAGACCCAGTACTTC.

The genes are TRBV10-3 and TRBJ2-7, with 9 bases that match TRBD1. Germline CDR1 ENHRY, CDR2 SYGVKD. The CDR3 spans 15 residues. With V trimmed by 0 bases and J by 2 bases, 2 bases remained unmatched. CDR3: CAISESRTGAYEQYF. Here the CDR3 DNA reads TGTGCCATCAGTGAGTCAAGGACAGGGGCCTACGAGCAGTACTTC.